The 2 T cell receptor beta chains below all came from one sample that was sequenced in a study of blood T cell repertoires in COVID-19. The method was immunoSEQ multiplex PCR; TCRdb's version includes in-frame clones alone and lacks a portion of them. Among 540,000 or so clones listed, 85% to 90% were seen once. Sequencing was done on a sample of peripheral blood. The source of these receptors is a woman in her forties or fifties with COVID-19, enrolled during active disease.

The rearrangement links TRBV5-6 to TRBJ1-5, with a weak D call TRBD1 (5 bases). The germline CDR1 and CDR2 sequences are SGHDT and YYEEEE. The CDR3 consists of 15 residues. V lost 1 base, J lost 4 bases, and 12 bases lay in between. The CDR3 spells CASSLFPRGNQPQHF. CDR3 DNA sequence: TGTGCCAGCAGCTTGTTTCCCCGGGGGAATCAGCCCCAGCATTTT.

The chain joins TRBV6-6 to TRBJ1-4; 9 nucleotides agree with TRBD1. This CDR3 spans 15 amino acids. Trimming removed 6 bases from V and 8 bases from J; junction bases left unmatched: 10. Per the germline V gene, CDR1 is MNHNY and CDR2 is SVGAGI (reference sequence). The DNA of the CDR3 is TGTGCCAGCAGGCTAATGGGACAGGGAGGGGAAAAACTGTTTTTT. Translated: CASRLMGQGGEKLFF.